Listed here are 10 T cell receptor beta chains from one sample, sequenced in a study of blood T cell repertoires in COVID-19. TCRdb's copy holds only in-frame clones and misses some; the assay was immunoSEQ multiplex PCR. The data show under 20,000 clones, about nine tenths seen once. Sequencing input: peripheral blood. The receptor source for this set is a human donor in a cohort sampled during active COVID-19.

This chain uses TRBV7-2 with TRBJ2-7, with 9 nucleotides matching TRBD2. Germline V gene sequence: CDR1 SGHTA, CDR2 FQGNSA. J lost 7 bases, V lost 1 base, and 17 bases had no gene match. The CDR3 is 18 amino acids. The CDR3 region has the DNA TGTGCCAGCAGCTTAGTTGGTAGCGGGAGTGGTAATATGTGGGAGCAGTACTTC. It specifies CASSLVGSGSGNMWEQYF.

The CDR3 bases are TGTGCCAGCAGTTACCGACGGACAGCCAACTATGGCTACACCTTC. Its translation: CASSYRRTANYGYTF. The chain links TRBV28 to TRBJ1-2; tentative D call: TRBD1 (6 bases). The CDR3 sequence is 15 residues long. Per germline, CDR1 MDHEN and CDR2 SYDVKM. The V end was cut by 4 bases, the J end by 2 bases, with 14 bases between.

V and J are TRBV5-1 and TRBJ1-6; D is undetermined. Germline loops: CDR1 SGHRS, CDR2 YFSETQ. CDR3 size: 15 residues. V dropped 0 bases and J dropped 10 bases, with 14 bases sitting between them. Written as DNA, the CDR3 is TGCGCCAGCAGCTTGGAGTCCCCTAGGAAGTCACCCCTCCACTTT. Protein product: CASSLESPRKSPLHF.

The chain employs TRBV5-1 and TRBJ1-2, with a tentative D call TRBD1 (6 bases). Germline assignment: CDR1 SGHRS and CDR2 YFSETQ. The CDR3 is 14 amino acids. Deletions cut 0 bases from V and 5 bases from J, with 11 bases between. The CDR3 nucleotides read TGCGCCAGCAGCTTGGACTACAGGGATTATGGCTACACCTTC. Translating gives CASSLDYRDYGYTF.

The chain joins TRBV27 to TRBJ2-1; D unresolved. Trimming removed 8 bases from V and 7 bases from J, with 15 bases in between. Germline CDR1 MNHEY, CDR2 SMNVEV (reference sequence). The CDR3 consists of 13 residues. CDR3 in DNA: TGTGCCAGCTCAGCAGGATATGGTAATGAGCAGTTCTTC. The encoded protein is CASSAGYGNEQFF.

The chain employs TRBV10-2 and TRBJ2-3; D remains ambiguous. Germline CDR1 and CDR2: WSHSY and SAAADI. The CDR3 contains 17 residues. The V end was cut by 0 bases, the J end by 0 bases, with 13 bases between. The CDR3 here is CASSESAFLSSTDTQYF. The CDR3 region has the DNA TGCGCCAGCAGTGAGTCGGCCTTTCTTTCTAGCACAGATACGCAGTATTTT.

This clone was counted between two and nine times. The V gene is TRBV5-4, the J gene TRBJ2-7, with 8 bases identical to TRBD2. CDR3 length: 15 residues. Unmatched junction bases numbered 8, after V lost 2 bases and J lost 4 bases. Looked up from germline, CDR1 is SGHNT and CDR2 is YYREEE (reference sequence). The CDR3 sequence: CASSFGLAEGYEQYF. The DNA of the CDR3 is TGTGCCAGCAGCTTCGGACTAGCAGAGGGTTACGAGCAGTACTTC.

The V call is TRBV2, the J call TRBJ1-1, with 12 nucleotides matching TRBD1. J gave up 5 bases and V 6 bases, and 10 bases lay outside the gene matches. The germline gives CDR1 SNHLY, CDR2 FYNNEI. This CDR3 has 16 residues. CDR3 residues: CASRPPGTGGGTEAFF. The CDR3 region has the DNA TGTGCCAGCAGACCCCCCGGGACAGGGGGCGGAACTGAAGCTTTCTTT.

The rearrangement joins TRBV3-1 (or the pseudogene TRBV3-2) to TRBJ2-1; the match to TRBD2 covers 7 bases. CDR1 is LGHDT, CDR2 YNNKEL, per germline (reference sequence). The CDR3 is made up of 15 amino acids. V lost 4 bases and J lost 5; bases outside the gene matches: 8. CDR3: CASSPQLTSHNEQFF. The CDR3 DNA sequence: TGTGCCAGCAGCCCCCAACTGACTAGCCACAATGAGCAGTTCTTC.

The rearrangement uses TRBV9 and TRBJ2-7, with D possibly matching TRBD2 (5 bases). The length of the CDR3 is 14 residues. The V and J ends lost 0 bases and 0 bases respectively, with 7 bases between them. Germline-derived CDR1 and CDR2 are SGDLS and YYNGEE. DNA for the CDR3: TGTGCCAGCAGCGTAGGGGAGTCCTCCTACGAGCAGTACTTC. It codes for CASSVGESSYEQYF.